These T cell receptor beta chains were read from a single sample in a study of T-cell reconstitution after alpha-beta-depleted transplantation in children. TCRdb re-called the PCR reads through MiXCR, storing one row per CDR3 protein. The table lists around 680,000 distinct CDR3 sequences, over 15% of them singletons. The sample consisted of PBMCs from the stem cell graft donor, taken from the stem cell graft. These receptor sequences come from a human donor who donated a stem cell graft to a child with acute myeloid leukemia. Each CDR3 is given with its conserved first and last residue. The D gene is left open where the match is weak. Rows may omit the clone size; those that give it use once, few, many or a size class.

clone_size j_call d_call v_call cdr3_aa cdr3_nt
many TRBJ2-3 - TRBV27 CASRGWGTDTQYF TGTGCCAGCAGAGGCTGGGGTACAGATACGCAGTATTTT
few TRBJ1-2 TRBD1 TRBV10-3 CAINRDRASWDYGYTF TGTGCCATCAACCGCGACAGGGCCTCGTGGGACTATGGCTACACCTTC
many TRBJ2-5 - TRBV29-1 CSVATQRWRQETQYF TGCAGCGTCGCAACACAGAGGTGGAGGCAAGAGACCCAGTACTTC
many TRBJ1-4 - TRBV20-1 CSARLQGNEKLFF TGCAGTGCTAGGCTACAGGGTAATGAAAAACTGTTTTTT
many TRBJ1-5 - TRBV20-1 CSARTGYSNQPQHF TGCAGTGCTAGAACGGGTTATAGCAATCAGCCCCAGCATTTT
- TRBJ2-1 - TRBV7-9 CASSPPRGPNEQFF TGTGCCAGCAGCCCACCCCGGGGGCCCAATGAGCAGTTCTTC
few TRBJ2-5 - TRBV20-1 CSLIRDLLQETQYF TGCAGCTTGATCCGGGACCTGCTTCAAGAGACCCAGTACTTC
- TRBJ1-1 - TRBV20-1 CSASEGGGRVPEAFF TGCAGTGCTAGTGAAGGGGGGGGCCGGGTTCCTGAAGCTTTCTTT
many TRBJ2-7 TRBD1 TRBV4-3 CASSQAPGQALPEQYF TGCGCCAGCAGCCAAGCGCCGGGACAGGCCCTCCCCGAGCAGTACTTC
- TRBJ2-5 TRBD2 TRBV20-1 CAAGRGKQETQYF TGCGCCGCGGGGCGGGGGAAACAAGAGACCCAGTACTTC
few TRBJ2-5 - TRBV4-3 CASSQDWGLETQYF TGCGCCAGCAGCCAAGATTGGGGGCTAGAGACCCAGTACTTC
many TRBJ1-4 - TRBV29-1 CSVGSGDEKLFF TGCAGCGTTGGGTCAGGGGATGAAAAACTGTTTTTT
many TRBJ2-1 TRBD2 TRBV29-1 CSVEGGGGFDEQFF TGCAGCGTTGAAGGAGGCGGGGGATTCGATGAGCAGTTCTTC
many TRBJ2-3 - TRBV20-1 CSARWGSDTQYF TGCAGTGCTAGATGGGGGTCAGATACGCAGTATTTT
many TRBJ2-7 - TRBV7-2 CASSPPGVPYEQYF TGTGCCAGCAGCCCACCCGGGGTTCCCTACGAGCAGTACTTC
- TRBJ1-6 TRBD1 TRBV7-2 CASSAQGAASDSPLHF TGTGCCAGCAGCGCACAGGGGGCTGCGTCGGATTCACCCCTCCACTTT
few TRBJ1-1 TRBD1 TRBV15 CATSRGDRDTEAFF TGTGCCACCAGCAGGGGGGACAGGGATACTGAAGCTTTCTTT
few TRBJ2-3 TRBD2 TRBV20-1 CSAREPSGLAEDTQYF TGCAGTGCTAGAGAGCCCTCGGGACTAGCGGAAGATACGCAGTATTTT
few TRBJ1-1 - TRBV10-2 CASRETVGYTEAFF TGCGCCAGCAGGGAAACAGTGGGTTACACTGAAGCTTTCTTT
few TRBJ2-1 TRBD2 TRBV12-3/TRBV12-4 CASSLGPTAGNEQFF TGTGCCAGCAGTTTAGGTCCGACAGCGGGAAATGAGCAGTTCTTC
many TRBJ2-7 TRBD1 TRBV7-9 CASSFGTVYEQYF TGTGCCAGCAGCTTCGGGACAGTCTACGAGCAGTACTTC
few TRBJ2-1 - TRBV12-3/TRBV12-4 CASSSLGQGLNNEQFF TGTGCCAGCAGCTCCCTGGGGCAGGGGCTAAACAATGAGCAGTTCTTC
many TRBJ2-2 - TRBV29-1 CSAAPGPGELFF TGCAGCGCGGCCCCCGGGCCCGGGGAGCTGTTTTTT
- TRBJ1-5 - TRBV12-3/TRBV12-4 CASSLTAAQPQHF TGTGCCAGCAGTTTGACGGCAGCGCAGCCCCAGCATTTT
- TRBJ1-2 TRBD1 TRBV20-1 CSARVMVGGSDYGYTF TGCAGTGCTAGAGTAATGGTAGGGGGCTCGGACTATGGCTACACCTTC
many TRBJ1-2 - TRBV20-1 CSARDRGGYTF TGCAGTGCTAGAGATCGGGGTGGCTACACCTTC
- TRBJ2-6 TRBD1 TRBV7-9 CASSPGQGAGANVLTF TGTGCCAGCAGCCCGGGACAGGGGGCTGGGGCCAACGTCCTGACTTTC
- TRBJ1-2 - TRBV5-1 CASSSQGLYGYTF TGCGCCAGCAGCAGTCAGGGGCTCTATGGCTACACCTTC
many TRBJ2-2 - TRBV6-1 CASSEPRVSDTGELFF TGTGCCAGCAGTGAGCCCAGGGTTTCGGACACCGGGGAGCTGTTTTTT
many TRBJ2-3 - TRBV5-1 CASSLEGADTQYF TGTGCCAGCAGCTTGGAGGGCGCAGATACGCAGTATTTT
many TRBJ1-5 TRBD1 TRBV20-1 CSARDGTGVYSNQPQHF TGCAGTGCTAGAGATGGGACAGGCGTTTATAGCAATCAGCCCCAGCATTTT
- TRBJ2-5 - TRBV5-1 CASSFGVEETQYF TGCGCCAGCAGCTTTGGGGTGGAAGAGACCCAGTACTTC
many TRBJ1-3 - TRBV4-3 CASSQDRQFGNTIYF TGCGCCAGCAGCCAAGATCGGCAGTTTGGAAACACCATATATTTT
- TRBJ2-1 TRBD1 TRBV5-6 CASTRQGGYNEQFF TGTGCCAGCACCAGACAGGGGGGCTACAATGAGCAGTTCTTC
few TRBJ2-2 TRBD1 TRBV5-1 CASSSGQATNTGELFF TGCGCCAGCAGCTCCGGACAGGCCACGAACACCGGGGAGCTGTTTTTT
few TRBJ1-5 TRBD1 TRBV3-1 CASSPTDRGRGQPQHF TGTGCCAGCAGCCCGACGGACAGGGGTCGCGGTCAGCCCCAGCATTTT
few TRBJ1-5 - TRBV27 CASSLSGRSNQPQHF TGTGCCAGCAGTTTATCGGGCAGAAGCAATCAGCCCCAGCATTTT
many TRBJ1-1 - TRBV20-1 CSARGVLHTEAFF TGCAGTGCCCGGGGAGTTTTACACACTGAAGCTTTCTTT
many TRBJ1-2 - TRBV20-1 CSASPGISNYGYTF TGCAGTGCTAGTCCAGGGATATCTAACTATGGCTACACCTTC
- TRBJ1-1 - TRBV12-3/TRBV12-4 CASREGKENTEAFF TGTGCCAGCAGAGAAGGGAAAGAGAACACTGAAGCTTTCTTT
- TRBJ2-1 - TRBV4-3 CASSPTLARGNEQFF TGCGCCAGCAGCCCTACACTAGCTAGAGGGAATGAGCAGTTCTTC
few TRBJ1-4 - TRBV10-2 CASRAAEKLFF TGCGCCAGCAGGGCGGCTGAAAAACTGTTTTTT
few TRBJ2-4 TRBD2 TRBV4-1 CASSQLAGVAKNIQYF TGCGCCAGCAGCCAACTAGCGGGGGTAGCCAAAAACATTCAGTACTTC
- TRBJ2-3 TRBD2 TRBV28 CASRAFWGGADTQYF TGTGCCAGCAGAGCGTTTTGGGGAGGGGCAGATACGCAGTATTTT
many TRBJ2-5 - TRBV20-1 CSARTLETQYF TGCAGTGCTCGGACCTTAGAGACCCAGTACTTC
few TRBJ2-1 - TRBV15 CATSRDSSSAVYNEQFF TGTGCCACCAGCAGAGATTCTTCTAGCGCCGTCTACAATGAGCAGTTCTTC
- TRBJ2-1 TRBD1 TRBV12-3/TRBV12-4 CASSSDRGRYNEQFF TGTGCCAGCAGTTCTGACAGGGGGCGGTACAATGAGCAGTTCTTC
- TRBJ2-1 - TRBV12-3/TRBV12-4 CASSLGDNPYNEQFF TGTGCCAGCAGTTTAGGGGACAATCCCTACAATGAGCAGTTCTTC
many TRBJ2-2 TRBD2 TRBV10-3 CAITAGDDPNTGELFF TGTGCCATCACGGCGGGGGACGATCCGAACACCGGGGAGCTGTTTTTT
- TRBJ1-5 TRBD1 TRBV5-5 CASSLVGTGVQPQHF TGTGCCAGCAGCTTGGTTGGGACAGGGGTTCAGCCCCAGCATTTT
- TRBJ2-2 - TRBV12-3/TRBV12-4 CASSLLRAGELFF TGTGCCAGCAGTCTCTTAAGGGCCGGGGAGCTGTTTTTT
- TRBJ2-5 TRBD2 TRBV20-1 CSASGLAGLQETQYF TGCAGTGCCTCGGGACTAGCGGGGTTACAAGAGACCCAGTACTTC
few TRBJ2-1 - TRBV7-3 CASSHGGGSYNEQFF TGTGCCAGCAGCCACGGGGGTGGCTCCTACAATGAGCAGTTCTTC
few TRBJ2-4 - TRBV15 CATSRDSSLKNIQYF TGTGCCACCAGCAGAGATAGCAGTCTCAAAAACATTCAGTACTTC
few TRBJ2-5 - TRBV28 CASSKSLGTQYF TGTGCCAGCAGCAAGAGTCTGGGGACCCAGTACTTC
- TRBJ1-4 - TRBV20-1 CSARDTRDGRHGKLFF TGCAGTGCTAGAGATACTCGCGACGGCCGTCATGGAAAACTGTTTTTT
- TRBJ2-3 - TRBV5-1 CASSLEQGTGADTQYF TGCGCCAGCAGCCTCGAACAGGGAACGGGGGCGGATACGCAGTATTTT
- TRBJ2-7 - TRBV20-1 CSARSYDSYEQYF TGCAGTGCTAGATCCTACGACAGCTACGAGCAGTACTTC